This T cell receptor beta chain is drawn from a study of CD4 T cells in relation to SARS-CoV-2 and coronaviruses. On the study more broadly: No peptide or an HIV-1 Nef peptide pool served as negative control.

Germline V gene sequence: CDR1 KGHSH, CDR2 LQKENI. This CDR3 spans 14 amino acids. V dropped 8 bases and J dropped 0; count of bases not matched to a gene: 5. The unexposed donors gave CD4+ T cells in about 2010-2019, prior to COVID-19. After nine to ten days of culture, CD4+ T cells were isolated. Unexposed-donor CD4+ T cells were probed with SARS-CoV-2 S/N and four cold-coronavirus spikes, cells permitting. This clone was seen once. What it recognizes is unknown. Clones were read by immunoSEQ multiplex PCR, and TCRdb kept only the in-frame ones, dropping some. The sample contains 15,000 to 20,000 clones, over 60% of which appear only once.

The V call is TRBV18, the J call TRBJ2-3; 7 bases are a match to TRBD1. The sequence was collected from a human donor in good health. The material sequenced was CD4+ T cells from PBMCs, cultured in vitro. In DNA form, the CDR3 reads TGTGCCAGCAAGGGGACAGAGAGCACAGATACGCAGTATTTT. It encodes CASKGTESTDTQYF. Using reference TRBV18 and TRBJ2-3 for the parts outside the CDR3, the full variable domain is NAGVMQNPRHLVRRRGQEARLRCSPMKGHSHVYWYRQLPEEGLKFMVYLQKENIIDESGMPKERFSAEFPKEGPSILRIQQVVRGDSAAYFCASKGTESTDTQYFGPGTRLTVL.